This T cell receptor beta chain was recovered during a study of radiotherapy plus CTLA-4 blockade in lung cancer. Overall study: Patients showed objective responses in roughly 18% of cases and disease control in approximately 28%.

Study-wide results and limits: Reportedly, early blood T cell clone dynamics best predicted response, with interferon-beta. After radiotherapy and ipilimumab, tumor-derived clones expanded in peripheral blood.

Sequencing used immunoSEQ multiplex PCR; TCRdb keeps in-frame clones, though not all of them. The data contain tens of thousands of clones, over 75% of them singletons. Germline lookup yields CDR1 SGHTA and CDR2 FQGNSA. The CDR3 length is 15 residues. V was clipped by 0 bases and J by 3 bases; unmatched bases: 4. A word on this clone: Its specificity is unknown.

Sequencing used peripheral blood, obtained from a patient treated with radiotherapy plus ipilimumab. This TCR was recovered from a human donor with non-small cell lung cancer that progressed on radiotherapy plus ipilimumab. The genes are TRBV7-2 and TRBJ2-7; 8 nucleotides align to TRBD1. Here the CDR3 reads CASSLAGQVLYEQYF. CDR3 DNA sequence: TGTGCCAGCAGCTTAGCGGGACAGGTTCTCTACGAGCAGTACTTC.